A selection of T cell receptor beta chains follows, all from one sample in a study of control samples from healthy donors and cancer patients. This table comes from immunoSEQ multiplex PCR, and its TCRdb copy is limited to in-frame clones, with some not included. This table holds around 75,000 clones, 92% found once. Sequencing used blood. These receptors were collected from an older woman in good health. CDR3s include the opening cysteine and the closing phenylalanine or tryptophan.

v_gene	j_gene	CDR3aa
TRBV11-1	TRBJ1-4	CASSTTTGGSEKLFF
TRBV19	TRBJ1-5	CASSRLIGQPQHF
TRBV27	TRBJ1-2	CASSPRTGGDGYTF
TRBV5-1	TRBJ2-3	CASSLGQGWGTQYF
TRBV7-2	TRBJ1-2	CASSLQGNYGYTF
TRBV18	TRBJ1-3	CVSSPYRGDGNTIYF
TRBV25-1	TRBJ1-2	CASSESQGHGYTF
TRBV5-6	TRBJ1-6	CASSSRFQAGANSPLHF
TRBV7-9	TRBJ2-1	CATPRLDRYNEQFF
TRBV4-3	TRBJ2-1	CASSQGLAGGNEQFF
TRBV19	TRBJ2-1	CASSPRRASGHNEQFF
TRBV28	TRBJ2-3	CASSSRTRSTDTQYF
TRBV18	TRBJ1-3	CASSAIEGNTIYF
TRBV23-1	TRBJ1-6	CASSQPRTAYSSPLHF
TRBV5-1	TRBJ1-2	CASSGGSTTYGYTF
TRBV27	TRBJ1-5	CASSFQGLGNQPQHF
TRBV28	TRBJ1-2	CASTQQGANGYTF
TRBV19	TRBJ2-7	CASSGFGAYEQYF
TRBV7-4	TRBJ1-1	CASSSAISGRTEAFF
TRBV5-1	TRBJ1-2	CASSLTQGFDGYTF
TRBV10-1	TRBJ2-5	CASSEGLAGQETQYF
TRBV9	TRBJ2-5	CASSAGARGPEETQYF
TRBV7-9	TRBJ1-4	CASSKGGTNEKLFF
TRBV11-2	TRBJ2-7	CASSGLSSYEQYF
TRBV6-5	TRBJ1-3	CASSPPGLNTIYF
TRBV6-1	TRBJ1-4	CASSETPSEKLFF
TRBV12-3/TRBV12-4	TRBJ1-2	CASSLRGSGYTF
TRBV29-1	TRBJ2-5	CSVVRQPSQETQYF
TRBV28	TRBJ1-1	CASSLSGKRGTEAFF
TRBV3-1/TRBV3-2	TRBJ2-5	CASSRTSGRETQYF
TRBV6-5	TRBJ2-7	CASRRAGTIYYEQYF
TRBV2	TRBJ2-5	CASSGLAGLETQYF
TRBV24-1	TRBJ2-1	CATSDPFSGRAHNEQFF
TRBV6-2/TRBV6-3	TRBJ1-2	CASSASRYGYTF
TRBV20-1	TRBJ1-3	CSASELFSGNTIYF
TRBV19	TRBJ1-2	CATYKGGYTF
TRBV7-8	TRBJ1-1	CASSLFTGSNTEAFF
TRBV19	TRBJ1-4	CASSIGATTTNEKLFF
TRBV7-9	TRBJ2-1	CASSRGLANEQFF
TRBV7-6	TRBJ2-5	CASVGGGETQYF
TRBV11-2	TRBJ2-7	CASSFSTSGKEQYF
TRBV2	TRBJ1-1	CASRPTGATFF
TRBV4-2	TRBJ2-2	CASSLGRGSNTGELFF
TRBV11-3	TRBJ2-1	CASSLGFSGEVNEQFF
TRBV5-1	TRBJ2-7	CASSSGGSYEQYF
TRBV5-5	TRBJ1-6	CASRRTGSSYNSPLHF
TRBV7-8	TRBJ2-3	CASSRTETEDTQYF
TRBV28	TRBJ1-2	CASSSRDYYGYTF
TRBV7-2	TRBJ2-5	CASSVSGNGETQYF
TRBV5-1	TRBJ2-4	CASSLDFSVSGAGNKWYF
TRBV29-1	TRBJ2-7	CSVATGTVVYEQYF
TRBV24-1	TRBJ1-2	CATSDDHYGYTF
TRBV12-5	TRBJ2-3	CASGSGTSGVTDTQYF
TRBV6-1	TRBJ1-2	CASSELGRGYVYGYTF
TRBV4-2	TRBJ2-7	CASSGNHEQYF